This TCR beta chain came from a study of CD8+ T cells in alopecia areata. RNA, once extracted, was reverse transcribed into cDNA for use as the sequencing template. This table comes from immunoSEQ multiplex PCR, and its TCRdb copy is limited to in-frame clones, with some not included. The table records under 70,000 clones, around 96% of them present only once. Looked up from germline, CDR1 is SGHDN and CDR2 is FVKESK. The CDR3 covers 15 residues. Trimming took off 1 base at V and 5 bases at J, with 15 bases between the two ends. Lesional scalp tissue (obtained by punch biopsy) and peripheral blood were collected from alopecia areata patients.

The chain employs TRBV14 and TRBJ2-7, with no clear D. The receptor's source is a human donor with alopecia areata. The sample here was CD8+ T cells sorted from blood, taken at week 0. The CDR3 DNA is TGTGCCAGCAGCCAAGGGCCTCCCCCGTGGAACGAGCAGTACTTC. Translation gives CASSQGPPPWNEQYF.